Below, 5 T cell receptor beta chains from the same sample are listed, as sequenced in a study of shared clonotypes between healthy human individuals. The naive CD8 fraction comprised CD45RO-negative cells positively selected for CCR7 and excluded terminally differentiated effector memory CD45RA+ cells. Generated by immunoSEQ multiplex PCR, the TCRdb table keeps only in-frame clones and is missing some. The data show hundreds of thousands of clones, 98% seen once. The sample taken for sequencing was naive CD8+ T cells sorted from blood. The source of these receptors is a man aged 25-45 years in good health.

J is TRBJ2-7 and V is TRBV10-1; 8 bases agree with TRBD1. After removal of 0 bases from V and 2 bases from J, the junction contained 6 bases not matched to a gene. From germline, CDR1 is WNHNN and CDR2 SYGVQD (reference sequence). The CDR3 runs to 16 residues. This chain's CDR3 is CASSESFGQGTYEQYF. Here the CDR3 DNA reads TGCGCCAGCAGTGAGTCCTTTGGACAGGGTACCTACGAGCAGTACTTC.

The chain links TRBV27 to TRBJ1-2, with D perhaps matching TRBD1 (5 bases). Germline loops: CDR1 MNHEY, CDR2 SMNVEV (reference sequence). Between the trimmed V and J ends, which lost 6 bases and 1 base, there was a span of 12 bases. The CDR3 loop spans 14 amino acids. The CDR3 sequence: CASSLGGGNYGYTF. The CDR3 DNA reads TGTGCCAGCAGCCTCGGGGGGGGTAACTATGGCTACACCTTC.

A remark on this clone: A junction end diverges from the germline sequence, so it may reflect a read error. This chain joins TRBV13 and TRBJ2-7, with TRBD1 matching over 10 bases. This CDR3 has 16 residues. Germline V gene sequence: CDR1 PRHDT, CDR2 FYEKMQ (reference sequence). CDR3 bases: TGTGCCAGCAGCTTAGGCGGCGGGACAGGGGTATCCCCTGGGCACTTC. Protein: CASSLGGGTGVSPGHF.

V gene TRBV7-9 combines with J gene TRBJ2-7; perhaps TRBD2 as D (6 bases). The CDR3 is made up of 15 amino acids. Germline values: CDR1 SEHNR, CDR2 FQNEAQ (reference sequence). Trimming pared 5 bases from V and 3 bases from J, leaving 17 bases between. CDR3 bases: TGTGCCAGCAGCCCGCAAACGGGGGATCACTACGAGCAGTACTTC. This codes for CASSPQTGDHYEQYF.

This clone appeared once. The chain employs TRBV27 and TRBJ2-7; D may be TRBD2 (6 bases). Germline CDR1 and CDR2: MNHEY and SMNVEV (reference sequence). V was trimmed by 8 bases and J by 4 bases, leaving 15 bases between them. The CDR3 has 13 residues. The CDR3 DNA follows: TGTGCCAGCGGTAGCGGAAACTTATACGAGCAGTACTTC. Translating it yields CASGSGNLYEQYF.